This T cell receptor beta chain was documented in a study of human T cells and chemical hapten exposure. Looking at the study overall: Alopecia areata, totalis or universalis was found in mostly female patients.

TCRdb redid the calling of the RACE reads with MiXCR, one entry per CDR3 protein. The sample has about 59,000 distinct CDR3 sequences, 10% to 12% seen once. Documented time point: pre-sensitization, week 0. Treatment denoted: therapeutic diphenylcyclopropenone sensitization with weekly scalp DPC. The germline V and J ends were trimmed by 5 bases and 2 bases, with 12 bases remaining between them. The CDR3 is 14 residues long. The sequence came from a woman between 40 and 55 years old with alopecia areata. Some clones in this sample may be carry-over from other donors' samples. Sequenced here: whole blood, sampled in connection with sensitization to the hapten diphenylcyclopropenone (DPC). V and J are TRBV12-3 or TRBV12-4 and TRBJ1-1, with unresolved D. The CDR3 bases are TGTGCCAGCAGTGTCGCTTCGGGCAACACTGAAGCTTTCTTT. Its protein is CASSVASGNTEAFF.